The clone carrying this TCR beta chain rates as medium-sized (0.01 to 0.1%). CDR3 length: 13 amino acids. Between the trimmed V and J ends, which lost 5 bases and 6 bases, there was a span of 13 bases. The sorted Tregs were CD4+CD25+CD127-/low cells. Amplification of TRBV12-4/TRBJ1-2 clonotypes used adaptor-ligated barcode primers. TCRdb independently ran MiXCR on the multiplex PCR reads; one entry per CDR3 protein. There are roughly 2,000 distinct CDR3 sequences in the sample; about 18% occur only once, and roughly a quarter lies in the top ten. The chain carries TRBV12-3 or TRBV12-4 and TRBJ1-2; the D gene is possibly TRBD1 (6 bases). The receptor comes from a female donor with breast cancer. The sample was Tregs sorted from blood. In DNA, the CDR3 is TGTGCCAGCAGTCTCGGGACACACAATGGCTACACCTTC. Protein sequence: CASSLGTHNGYTF.